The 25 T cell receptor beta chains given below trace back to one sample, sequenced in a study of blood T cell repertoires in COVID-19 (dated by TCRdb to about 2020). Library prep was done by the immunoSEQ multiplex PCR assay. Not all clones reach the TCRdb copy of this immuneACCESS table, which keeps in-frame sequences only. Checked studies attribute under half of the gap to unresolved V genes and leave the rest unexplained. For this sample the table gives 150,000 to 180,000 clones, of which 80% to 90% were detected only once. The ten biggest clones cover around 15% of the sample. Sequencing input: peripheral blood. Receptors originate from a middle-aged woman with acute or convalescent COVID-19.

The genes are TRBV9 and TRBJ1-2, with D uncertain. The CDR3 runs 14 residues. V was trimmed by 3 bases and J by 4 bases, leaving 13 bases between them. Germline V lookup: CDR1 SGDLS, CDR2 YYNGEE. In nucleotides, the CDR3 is TGTGCCAGCAGCGCCGGGAGATCGGGCTATGGCTACACCTTC. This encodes CASSAGRSGYGYTF. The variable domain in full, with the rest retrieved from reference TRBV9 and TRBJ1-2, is DSGVTQTPKHLITATGQRVTLRCSPRSGDLSVYWYQQSLDQGLQFLIQYYNGEERAKGNILERFSAQQFPDLHSELNLSSLELGDSALYFCASSAGRSGYGYTFGSGTRLTVV.

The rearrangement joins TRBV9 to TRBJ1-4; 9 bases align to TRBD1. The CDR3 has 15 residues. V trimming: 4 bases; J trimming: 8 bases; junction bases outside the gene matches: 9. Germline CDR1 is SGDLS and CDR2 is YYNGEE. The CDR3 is CASSTPTGGGEKLFF. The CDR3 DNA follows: TGTGCCAGCAGCACCCCGACAGGGGGTGGGGAAAAACTGTTTTTT.

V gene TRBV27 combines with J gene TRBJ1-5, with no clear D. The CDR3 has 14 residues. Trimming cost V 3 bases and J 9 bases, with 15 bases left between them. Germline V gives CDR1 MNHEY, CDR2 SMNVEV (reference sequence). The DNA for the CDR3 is TGTGCCAGCAGTTTGGGTTCGGGGTTCGCGCCCCAGCATTTT. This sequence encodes CASSLGSGFAPQHF.

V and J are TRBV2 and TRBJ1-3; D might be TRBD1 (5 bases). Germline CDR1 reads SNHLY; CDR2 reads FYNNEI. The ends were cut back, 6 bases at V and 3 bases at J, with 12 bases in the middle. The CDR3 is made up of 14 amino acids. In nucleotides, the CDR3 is TGTGCCAGCAGGGATCACGGGGGTGGAAACACCATATATTTT. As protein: CASRDHGGGNTIYF.

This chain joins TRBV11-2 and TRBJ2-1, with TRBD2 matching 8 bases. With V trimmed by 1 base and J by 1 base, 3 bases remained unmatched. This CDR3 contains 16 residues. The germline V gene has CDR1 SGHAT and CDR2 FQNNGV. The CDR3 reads CASSLVTGGSYNEQFF. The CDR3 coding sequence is TGTGCCAGCAGCTTAGTGACGGGGGGGTCCTACAATGAGCAGTTCTTC.

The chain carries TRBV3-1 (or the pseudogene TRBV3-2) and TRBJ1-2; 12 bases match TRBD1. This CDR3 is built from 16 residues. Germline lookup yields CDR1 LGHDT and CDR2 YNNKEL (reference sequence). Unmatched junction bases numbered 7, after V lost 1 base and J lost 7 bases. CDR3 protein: CASSQAPGQGAFGYTF. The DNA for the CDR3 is TGTGCCAGCAGCCAAGCCCCGGGACAGGGGGCTTTTGGCTACACCTTC.

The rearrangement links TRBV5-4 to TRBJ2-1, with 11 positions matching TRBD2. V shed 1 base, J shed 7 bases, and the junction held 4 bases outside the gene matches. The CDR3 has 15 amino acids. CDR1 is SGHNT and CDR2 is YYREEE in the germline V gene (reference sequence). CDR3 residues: CASSLTSGSHNEQFF. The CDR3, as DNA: TGTGCCAGCAGCTTGACTAGCGGGAGTCATAATGAGCAGTTCTTC.

CDR3 sequence: CAINNRVGGTEAFF. CDR3 in DNA: TGTGCCATAAACAACAGGGTCGGAGGCACTGAAGCTTTCTTT. V is TRBV10-3 and J is TRBJ1-1; perhaps TRBD1 as D (6 bases). CDR3 length: 14 amino acids. Trimming removed 9 bases at V and 4 bases at J, with 18 bases between. Germline lookup yields CDR1 ENHRY and CDR2 SYGVKD.

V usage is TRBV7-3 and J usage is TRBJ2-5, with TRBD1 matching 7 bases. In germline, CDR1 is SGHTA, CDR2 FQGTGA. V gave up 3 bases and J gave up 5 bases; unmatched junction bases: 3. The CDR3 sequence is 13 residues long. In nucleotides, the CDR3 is TGTGCCAGCAGCTTGACAGGGTATGAGACCCAGTACTTC. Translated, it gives CASSLTGYETQYF.

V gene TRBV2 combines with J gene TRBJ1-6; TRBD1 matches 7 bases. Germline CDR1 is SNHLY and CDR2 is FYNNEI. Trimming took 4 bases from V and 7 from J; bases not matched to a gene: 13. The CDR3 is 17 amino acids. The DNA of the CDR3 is TGTGCCAGCAGTGTCAGGCCGGGACAGCTCAAGAATTCACCCCTCCACTTT. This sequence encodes CASSVRPGQLKNSPLHF. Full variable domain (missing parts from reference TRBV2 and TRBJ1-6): EPEVTQTPSHQVTQMGQEVILRCVPISNHLYFYWYRQILGQKVEFLVSFYNNEISEKSEIFDDQFSVERPDGSNFTLKIRSTKLEDSAMYFCASSVRPGQLKNSPLHFGNGTRLTVT.

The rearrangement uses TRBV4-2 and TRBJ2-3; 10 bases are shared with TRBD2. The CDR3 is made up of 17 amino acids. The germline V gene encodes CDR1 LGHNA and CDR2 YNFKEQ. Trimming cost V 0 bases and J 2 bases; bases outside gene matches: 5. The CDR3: CASSQDGAGGPTDTQYF. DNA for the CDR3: TGTGCCAGCAGCCAAGATGGAGCGGGGGGGCCCACAGATACGCAGTATTTT.

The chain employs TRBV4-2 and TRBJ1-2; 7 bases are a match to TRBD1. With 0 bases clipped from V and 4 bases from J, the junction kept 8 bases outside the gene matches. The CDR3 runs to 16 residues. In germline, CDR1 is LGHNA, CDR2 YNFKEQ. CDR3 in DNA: TGTGCCAGCAGCCAAGAGTCGACAGGGATTGTCTATGGCTACACCTTC. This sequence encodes CASSQESTGIVYGYTF.

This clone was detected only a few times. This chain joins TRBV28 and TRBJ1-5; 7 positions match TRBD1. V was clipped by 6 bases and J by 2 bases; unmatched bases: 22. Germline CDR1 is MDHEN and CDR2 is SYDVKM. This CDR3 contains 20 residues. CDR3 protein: CASRGKDRDVYMRGNQPQHF. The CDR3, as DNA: TGTGCCAGCAGGGGGAAAGACAGGGATGTATATATGCGTGGCAATCAGCCCCAGCATTTT.

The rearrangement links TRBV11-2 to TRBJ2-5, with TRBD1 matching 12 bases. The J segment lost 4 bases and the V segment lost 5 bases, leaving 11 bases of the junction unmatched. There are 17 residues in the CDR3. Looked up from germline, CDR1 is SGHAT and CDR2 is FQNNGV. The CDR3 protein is CASSRQYGTGGSETQYF. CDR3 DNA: TGTGCCAGCAGCCGACAATACGGGACAGGGGGCTCAGAGACCCAGTACTTC. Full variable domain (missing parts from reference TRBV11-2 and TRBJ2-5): EAGVAQSPRYKIIEKRQSVAFWCNPISGHATLYWYQQILGQGPKLLIQFQNNGVVDDSQLPKDRFSAERLKGVDSTLKIQPAKLEDSAVYLCASSRQYGTGGSETQYFGPGTRLLVL.

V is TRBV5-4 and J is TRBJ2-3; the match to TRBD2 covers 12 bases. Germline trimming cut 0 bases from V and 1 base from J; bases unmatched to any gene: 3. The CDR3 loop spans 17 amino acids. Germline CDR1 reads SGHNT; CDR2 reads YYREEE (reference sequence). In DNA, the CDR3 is TGTGCCAGCAGCTTGGCTAGCGGGGGGGCGGGCACAGATACGCAGTATTTT. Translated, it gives CASSLASGGAGTDTQYF.

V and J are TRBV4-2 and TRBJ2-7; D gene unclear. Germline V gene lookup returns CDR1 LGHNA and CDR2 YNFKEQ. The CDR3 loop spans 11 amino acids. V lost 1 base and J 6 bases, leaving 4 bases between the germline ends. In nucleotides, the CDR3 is TGTGCCAGCAGCCAAGGCGCCGAGCAGTACTTC. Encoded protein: CASSQGAEQYF.

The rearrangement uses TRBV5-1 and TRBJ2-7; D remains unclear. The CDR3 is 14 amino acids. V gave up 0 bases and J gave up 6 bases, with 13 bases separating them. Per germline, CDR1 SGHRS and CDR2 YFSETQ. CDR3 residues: CASSLGELTSEQYF. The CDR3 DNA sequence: TGCGCCAGCAGCTTGGGCGAGCTAACTTCCGAGCAGTACTTC.

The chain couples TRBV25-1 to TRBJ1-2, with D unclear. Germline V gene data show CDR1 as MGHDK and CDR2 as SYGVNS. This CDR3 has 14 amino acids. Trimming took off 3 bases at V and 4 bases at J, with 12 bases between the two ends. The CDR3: CASSDAAGFYGYTF. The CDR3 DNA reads TGTGCCAGCAGTGATGCCGCGGGGTTCTATGGCTACACCTTC.

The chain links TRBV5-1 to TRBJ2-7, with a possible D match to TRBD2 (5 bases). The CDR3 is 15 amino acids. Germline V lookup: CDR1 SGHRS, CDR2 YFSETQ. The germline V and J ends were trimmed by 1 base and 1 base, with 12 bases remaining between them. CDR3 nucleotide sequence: TGCGCCAGCAGCTTGACCGACCCGGGATCCTACGAGCAGTACTTC. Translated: CASSLTDPGSYEQYF.

The CDR3 spells CASSLGGLTDTQYF. The CDR3 bases are TGTGCCAGCAGCTTGGGAGGGCTAACAGATACGCAGTATTTT. V gene TRBV7-8 combines with J gene TRBJ2-3; 7 nucleotides match TRBD2. V shed 3 bases and J 3 bases; nucleotides not matched to a gene: 3. Germline-derived CDR1 and CDR2 are SGHVS and FQNEAQ. CDR3 length equals 14 residues.

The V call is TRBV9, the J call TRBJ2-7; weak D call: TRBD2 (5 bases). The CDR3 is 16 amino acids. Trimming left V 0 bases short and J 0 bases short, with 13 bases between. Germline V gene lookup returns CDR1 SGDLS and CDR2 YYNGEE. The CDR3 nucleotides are TGTGCCAGCAGCGTAGTAGCGAGTGCCCACTCCTACGAGCAGTACTTC. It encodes CASSVVASAHSYEQYF.

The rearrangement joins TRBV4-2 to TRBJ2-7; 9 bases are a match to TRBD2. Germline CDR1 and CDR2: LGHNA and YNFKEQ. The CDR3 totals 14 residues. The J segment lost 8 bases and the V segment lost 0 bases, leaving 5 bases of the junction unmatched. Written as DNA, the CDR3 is TGTGCCAGCAGCCAAGATAGCGGGAGCTATCAGCAGTACTTC. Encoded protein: CASSQDSGSYQQYF.

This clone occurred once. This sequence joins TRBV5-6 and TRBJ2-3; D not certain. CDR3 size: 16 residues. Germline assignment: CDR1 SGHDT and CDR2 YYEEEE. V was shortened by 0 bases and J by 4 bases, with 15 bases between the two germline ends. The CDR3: CASSLELRSRPDTQYF. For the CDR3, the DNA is TGTGCCAGCAGCTTGGAGTTGCGGTCTCGCCCAGATACGCAGTATTTT.

The CDR3 nucleotides are TGCGCCAGCAGCTTGGCAGGGGGAATGAACACTGAAGCTTTCTTT. It yields the protein CASSLAGGMNTEAFF. The chain joins TRBV5-1 to TRBJ1-1; 7 bases fit TRBD1. The germline CDR1 and CDR2 sequences are SGHRS and YFSETQ. J gave up 0 bases and V 0 bases, and 2 bases lay outside the gene matches. CDR3 length: 15 amino acids.

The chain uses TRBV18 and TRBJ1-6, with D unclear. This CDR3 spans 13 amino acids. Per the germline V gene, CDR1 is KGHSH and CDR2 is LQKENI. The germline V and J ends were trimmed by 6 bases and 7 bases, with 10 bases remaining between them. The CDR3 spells CASSPRRNSPLHF. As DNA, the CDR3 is TGTGCCAGCTCGCCGAGGAGAAATTCACCCCTCCACTTT.